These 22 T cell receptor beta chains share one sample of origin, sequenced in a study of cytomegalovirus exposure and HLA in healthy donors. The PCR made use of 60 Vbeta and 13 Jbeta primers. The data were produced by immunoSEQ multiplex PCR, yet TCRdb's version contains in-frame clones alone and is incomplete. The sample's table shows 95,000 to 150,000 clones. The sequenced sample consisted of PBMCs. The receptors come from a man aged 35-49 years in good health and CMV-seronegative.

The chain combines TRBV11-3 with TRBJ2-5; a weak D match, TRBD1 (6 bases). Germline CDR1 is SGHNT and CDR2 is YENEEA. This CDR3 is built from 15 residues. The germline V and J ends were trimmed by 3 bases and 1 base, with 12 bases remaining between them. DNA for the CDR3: TGTGCCAGCAGCTTTGCAGGGGAGCTCCAAGAGACCCAGTACTTC. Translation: CASSFAGELQETQYF.

For the CDR3, the DNA is TGTGCCAGCAGTTACTCACAGGGAAGCCCCTACGAGCAGTACTTC. Translation gives CASSYSQGSPYEQYF. The chain has TRBV6-5 and TRBJ2-7, with a possible D match to TRBD1 (6 bases). The CDR3 spans 15 residues. Between the trimmed V and J ends, which lost 0 bases and 2 bases, there was a span of 11 bases. In germline, CDR1 is MNHEY, CDR2 SVGAGI.

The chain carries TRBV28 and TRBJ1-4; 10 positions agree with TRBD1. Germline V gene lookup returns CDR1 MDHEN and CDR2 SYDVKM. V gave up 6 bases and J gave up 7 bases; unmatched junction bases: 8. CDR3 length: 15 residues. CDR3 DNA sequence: TGTGCCAGCAGCAACGCCGGGACAGGGGTTGAAAAACTGTTTTTT. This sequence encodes CASSNAGTGVEKLFF.

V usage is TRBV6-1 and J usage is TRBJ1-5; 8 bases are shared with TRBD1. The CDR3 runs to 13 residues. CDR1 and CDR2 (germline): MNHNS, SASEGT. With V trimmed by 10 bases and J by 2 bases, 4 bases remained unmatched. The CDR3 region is CATGQGGNQPQHF. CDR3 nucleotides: TGTGCCACCGGACAGGGAGGCAATCAGCCCCAGCATTTT.

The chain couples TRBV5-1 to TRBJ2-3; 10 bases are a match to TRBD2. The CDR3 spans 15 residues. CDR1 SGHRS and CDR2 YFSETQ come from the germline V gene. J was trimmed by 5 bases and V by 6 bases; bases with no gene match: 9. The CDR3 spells CASNSRTSGGDTQYF. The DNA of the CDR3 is TGCGCCAGCAACTCCCGGACTAGCGGAGGAGATACGCAGTATTTT.

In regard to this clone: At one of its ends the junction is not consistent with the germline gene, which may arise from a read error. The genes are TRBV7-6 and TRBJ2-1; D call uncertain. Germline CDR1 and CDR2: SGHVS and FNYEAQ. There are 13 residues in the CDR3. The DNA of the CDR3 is TGTGCCAGCGGCTTTAGAGAGGTCCATGAGCAGTTCTTC. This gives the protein CASGFREVHEQFF.

Here the CDR3 reads CASSLEGYLVGYNEQFF. The CDR3 DNA reads TGTGCCAGCAGCTTAGAAGGATACCTAGTTGGGTACAATGAGCAGTTCTTC. J is TRBJ2-1 and V is TRBV11-2, with D unresolved. V lost 0 bases, J lost 4 bases, and 16 bases lay in between. From germline, CDR1 is SGHAT and CDR2 FQNNGV. This CDR3 contains 17 residues. The full variable domain, completed using reference TRBV11-2 and TRBJ2-1, is EAGVAQSPRYKIIEKRQSVAFWCNPISGHATLYWYQQILGQGPKLLIQFQNNGVVDDSQLPKDRFSAERLKGVDSTLKIQPAKLEDSAVYLCASSLEGYLVGYNEQFFGPGTRLTVL.

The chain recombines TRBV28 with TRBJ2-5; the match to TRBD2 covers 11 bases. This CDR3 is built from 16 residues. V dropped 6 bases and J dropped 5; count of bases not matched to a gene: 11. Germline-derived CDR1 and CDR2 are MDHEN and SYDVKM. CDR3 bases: TGTGCCAGCAGCCACCTTGGGGCTAGCGGGAGGGAGACCCAGTACTTC. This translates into CASSHLGASGRETQYF.

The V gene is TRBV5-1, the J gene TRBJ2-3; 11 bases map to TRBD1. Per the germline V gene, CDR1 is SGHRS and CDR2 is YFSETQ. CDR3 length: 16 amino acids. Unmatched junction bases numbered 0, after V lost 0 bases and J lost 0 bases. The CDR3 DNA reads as TGCGCCAGCAGCTTGGGGGACAGGGGGAGCACAGATACGCAGTATTTT. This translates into CASSLGDRGSTDTQYF.

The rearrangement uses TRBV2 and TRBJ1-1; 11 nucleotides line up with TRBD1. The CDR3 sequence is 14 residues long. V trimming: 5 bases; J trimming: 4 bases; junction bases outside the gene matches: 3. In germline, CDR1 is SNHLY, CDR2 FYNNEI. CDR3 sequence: CASSWTGGFTEAFF. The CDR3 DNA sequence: TGTGCCAGCAGTTGGACAGGGGGCTTCACTGAAGCTTTCTTT.

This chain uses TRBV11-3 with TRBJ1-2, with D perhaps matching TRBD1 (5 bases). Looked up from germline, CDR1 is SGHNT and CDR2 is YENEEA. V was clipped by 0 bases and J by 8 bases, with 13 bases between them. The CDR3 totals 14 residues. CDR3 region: CASSLEAQGGGYTF. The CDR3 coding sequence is TGTGCCAGCAGCTTAGAGGCGCAGGGAGGAGGCTACACCTTC.

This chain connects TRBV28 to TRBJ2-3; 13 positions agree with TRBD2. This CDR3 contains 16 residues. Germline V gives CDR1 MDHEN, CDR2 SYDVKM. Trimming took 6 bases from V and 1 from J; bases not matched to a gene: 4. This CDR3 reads CASSPGLAGRTDTQYF. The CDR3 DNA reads TGTGCCAGCAGCCCGGGACTAGCGGGACGCACAGATACGCAGTATTTT. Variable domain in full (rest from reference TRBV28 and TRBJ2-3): DVKVTQSSRYLVKRTGEKVFLECVQDMDHENMFWYRQDPGLGLRLIYFSYDVKMKEKGDIPEGYSVSREKKERFSLILESASTNQTSMYLCASSPGLAGRTDTQYFGPGTRLTVL.

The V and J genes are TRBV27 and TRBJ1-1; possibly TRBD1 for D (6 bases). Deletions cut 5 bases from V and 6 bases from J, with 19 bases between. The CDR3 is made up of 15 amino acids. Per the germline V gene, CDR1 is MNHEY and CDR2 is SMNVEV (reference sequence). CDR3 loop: CASSLQGSRHAEAFF. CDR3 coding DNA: TGTGCCAGCAGTCTACAGGGATCGAGACACGCTGAAGCTTTCTTT.

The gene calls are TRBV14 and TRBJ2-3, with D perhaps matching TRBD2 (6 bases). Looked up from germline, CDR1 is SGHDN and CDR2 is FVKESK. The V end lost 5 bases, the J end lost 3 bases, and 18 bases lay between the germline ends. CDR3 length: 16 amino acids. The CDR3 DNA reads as TGTGCCAGCAGCTTCCGGGGGAAGTTTGTGACAGATACGCAGTATTTT. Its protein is CASSFRGKFVTDTQYF.

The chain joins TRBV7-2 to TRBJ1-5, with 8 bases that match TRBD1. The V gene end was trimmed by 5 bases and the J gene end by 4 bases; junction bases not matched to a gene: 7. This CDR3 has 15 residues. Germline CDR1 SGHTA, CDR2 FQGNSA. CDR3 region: CASSVSQGGNQPQHF. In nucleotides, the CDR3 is TGTGCCAGCAGCGTCTCACAGGGGGGAAATCAGCCCCAGCATTTT.

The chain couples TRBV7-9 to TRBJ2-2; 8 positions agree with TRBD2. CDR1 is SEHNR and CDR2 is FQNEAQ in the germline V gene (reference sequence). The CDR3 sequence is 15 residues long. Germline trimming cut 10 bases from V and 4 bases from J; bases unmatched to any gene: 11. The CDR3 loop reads CANKLSGKGTGELFF. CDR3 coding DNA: TGTGCCAACAAACTTAGCGGGAAGGGCACCGGGGAGCTGTTTTTT.

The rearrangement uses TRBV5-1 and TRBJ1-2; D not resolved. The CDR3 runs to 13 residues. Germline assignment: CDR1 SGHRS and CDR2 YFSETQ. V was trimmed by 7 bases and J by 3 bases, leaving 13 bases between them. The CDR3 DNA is TGCGCCAGCTCTAGCGGCAGCTACTATGGCTACACCTTC. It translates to CASSSGSYYGYTF.

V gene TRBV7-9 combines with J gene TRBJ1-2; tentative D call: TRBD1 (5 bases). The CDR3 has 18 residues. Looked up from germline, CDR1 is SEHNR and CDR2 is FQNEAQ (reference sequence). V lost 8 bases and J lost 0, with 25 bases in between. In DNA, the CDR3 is TGTGCCAGCCCTAATCCCGACGCGGGGCAGTCGACTAACTATGGCTACACCTTC. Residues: CASPNPDAGQSTNYGYTF.

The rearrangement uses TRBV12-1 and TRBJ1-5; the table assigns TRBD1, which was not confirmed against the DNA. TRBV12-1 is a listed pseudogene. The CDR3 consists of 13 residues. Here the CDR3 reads CASPVVRNQPQHF. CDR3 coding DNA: TGTGCCAGCCCAGTGGTCAGGAATCAGCCCCAGCATTTT.

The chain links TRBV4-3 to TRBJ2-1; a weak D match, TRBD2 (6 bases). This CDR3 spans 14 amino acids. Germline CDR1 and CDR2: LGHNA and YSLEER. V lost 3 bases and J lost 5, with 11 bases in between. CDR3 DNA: TGCGCCAGCAGCCAGCGGGGACTCAACAATGAGCAGTTCTTC. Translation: CASSQRGLNNEQFF.

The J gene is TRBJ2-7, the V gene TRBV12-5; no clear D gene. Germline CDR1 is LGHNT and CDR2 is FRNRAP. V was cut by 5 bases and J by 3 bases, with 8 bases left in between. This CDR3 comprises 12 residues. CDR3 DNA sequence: TGTGCTAGTGGTCTATCAATCTACGAGCAGTACTTC. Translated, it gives CASGLSIYEQYF.

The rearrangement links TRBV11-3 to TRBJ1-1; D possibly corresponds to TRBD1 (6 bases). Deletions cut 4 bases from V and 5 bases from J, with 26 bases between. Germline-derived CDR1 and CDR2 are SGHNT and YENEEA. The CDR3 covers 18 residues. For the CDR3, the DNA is TGTGCCAGCAGCTCGCAACAGGGAAAATCGGATCGGTGGACTGAAGCTTTCTTT. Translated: CASSSQQGKSDRWTEAFF.